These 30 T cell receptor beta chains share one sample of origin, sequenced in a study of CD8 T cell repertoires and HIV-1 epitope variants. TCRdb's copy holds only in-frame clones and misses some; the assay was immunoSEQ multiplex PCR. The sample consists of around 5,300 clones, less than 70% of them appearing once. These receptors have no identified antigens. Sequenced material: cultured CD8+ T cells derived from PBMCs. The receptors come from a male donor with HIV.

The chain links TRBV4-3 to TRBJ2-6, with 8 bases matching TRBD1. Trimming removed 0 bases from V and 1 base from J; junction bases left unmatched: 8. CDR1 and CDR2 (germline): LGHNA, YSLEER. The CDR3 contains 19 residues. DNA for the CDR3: TGCGCCAGCAGCCAAGATCGGCAGGGGGCTTATTCTGGGGCCAACGTCCTGACTTTC. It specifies CASSQDRQGAYSGANVLTF.

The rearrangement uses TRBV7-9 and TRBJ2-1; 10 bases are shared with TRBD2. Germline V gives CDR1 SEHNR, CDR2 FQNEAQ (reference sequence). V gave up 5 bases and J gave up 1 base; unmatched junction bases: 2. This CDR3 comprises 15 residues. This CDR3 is CASSGTSESYNEQFF. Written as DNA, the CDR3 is TGTGCCAGCAGCGGGACTAGCGAGTCCTACAATGAGCAGTTCTTC.

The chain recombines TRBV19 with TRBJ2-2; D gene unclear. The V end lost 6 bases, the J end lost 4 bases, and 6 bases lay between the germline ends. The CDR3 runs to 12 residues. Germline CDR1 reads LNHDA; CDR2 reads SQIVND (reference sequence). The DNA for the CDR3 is TGTGCCAGTAGAACGACCACCGGGGAGCTGTTTTTT. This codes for CASRTTTGELFF.

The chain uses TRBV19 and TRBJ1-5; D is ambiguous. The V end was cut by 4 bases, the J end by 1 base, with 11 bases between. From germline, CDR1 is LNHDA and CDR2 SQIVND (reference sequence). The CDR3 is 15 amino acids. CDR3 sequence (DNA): TGTGCCAGTAGTAATTGGGGAGGGAGCAATCAGCCCCAGCATTTT. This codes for CASSNWGGSNQPQHF.

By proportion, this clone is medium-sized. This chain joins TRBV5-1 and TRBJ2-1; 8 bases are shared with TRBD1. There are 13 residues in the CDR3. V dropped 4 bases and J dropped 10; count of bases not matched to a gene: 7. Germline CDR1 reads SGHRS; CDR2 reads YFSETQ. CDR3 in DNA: TGCGCCAGCAGCCGTGGGACAGGTAACGAGCAGTTCTTC. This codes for CASSRGTGNEQFF.

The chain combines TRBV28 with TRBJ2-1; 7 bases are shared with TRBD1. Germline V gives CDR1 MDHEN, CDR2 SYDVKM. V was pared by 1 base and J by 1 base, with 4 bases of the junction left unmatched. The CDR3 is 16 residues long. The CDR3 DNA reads TGTGCCAGCAGTTTATCACAGGGGATATCCTACAATGAGCAGTTCTTC. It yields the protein CASSLSQGISYNEQFF.

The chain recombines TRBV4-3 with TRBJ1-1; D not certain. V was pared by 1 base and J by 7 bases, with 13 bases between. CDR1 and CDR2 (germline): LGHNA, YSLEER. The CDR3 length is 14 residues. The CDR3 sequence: CASSQAEGGIEAFF. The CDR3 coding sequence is TGCGCCAGCAGCCAAGCAGAGGGAGGTATTGAAGCTTTCTTT.

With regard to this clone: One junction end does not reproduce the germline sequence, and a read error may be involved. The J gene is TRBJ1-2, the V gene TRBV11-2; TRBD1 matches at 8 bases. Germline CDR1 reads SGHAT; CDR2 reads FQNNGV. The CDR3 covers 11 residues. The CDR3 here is CASRDRTLAVF. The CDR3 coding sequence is TGTGCCTCGAGGGACAGGACATTGGCGGTCTTC.

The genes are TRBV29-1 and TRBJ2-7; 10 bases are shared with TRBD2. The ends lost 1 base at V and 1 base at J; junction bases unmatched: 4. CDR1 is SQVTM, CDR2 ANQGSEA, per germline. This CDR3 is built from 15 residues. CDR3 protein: CSVEGLAGASYEQYF. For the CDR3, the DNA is TGCAGCGTTGAAGGGCTAGCGGGAGCGTCCTACGAGCAGTACTTC.

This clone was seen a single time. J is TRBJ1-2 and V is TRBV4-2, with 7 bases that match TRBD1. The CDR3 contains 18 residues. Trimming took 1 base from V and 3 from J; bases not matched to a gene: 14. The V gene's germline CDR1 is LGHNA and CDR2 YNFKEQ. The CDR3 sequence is CASSQVESRRGRDYGYTF. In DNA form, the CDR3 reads TGTGCCAGCAGCCAAGTGGAAAGTCGGAGGGGGCGCGACTATGGCTACACCTTC.

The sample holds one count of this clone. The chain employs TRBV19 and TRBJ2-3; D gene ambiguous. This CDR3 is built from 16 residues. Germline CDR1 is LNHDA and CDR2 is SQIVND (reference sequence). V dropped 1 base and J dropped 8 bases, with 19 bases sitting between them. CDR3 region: CASSIGDGPKESTQYF. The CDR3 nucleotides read TGTGCCAGTAGTATAGGTGACGGGCCTAAGGAAAGTACGCAGTATTTT.

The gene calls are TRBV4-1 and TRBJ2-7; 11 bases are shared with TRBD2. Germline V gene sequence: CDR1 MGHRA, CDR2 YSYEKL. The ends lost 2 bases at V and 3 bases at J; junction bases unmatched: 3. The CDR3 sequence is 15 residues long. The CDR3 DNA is TGCGCCAGCAGCCAACTACTAGCGGGGGACTACGAGCAGTACTTC. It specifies CASSQLLAGDYEQYF.

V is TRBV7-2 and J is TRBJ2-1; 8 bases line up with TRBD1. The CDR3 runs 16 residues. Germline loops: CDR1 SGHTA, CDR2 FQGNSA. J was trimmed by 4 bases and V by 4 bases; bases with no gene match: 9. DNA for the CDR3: TGTGCCAGCAGCTCTAACCGGGACAGGATATACAATGAGCAGTTCTTC. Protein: CASSSNRDRIYNEQFF. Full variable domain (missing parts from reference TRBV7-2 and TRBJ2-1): GAGVSQSPSNKVTEKGKDVELRCDPISGHTALYWYRQSLGQGLEFLIYFQGNSAPDKSGLPSDRFSAERTGGSVSTLTIQRTQQEDSAVYLCASSSNRDRIYNEQFFGPGTRLTVL.

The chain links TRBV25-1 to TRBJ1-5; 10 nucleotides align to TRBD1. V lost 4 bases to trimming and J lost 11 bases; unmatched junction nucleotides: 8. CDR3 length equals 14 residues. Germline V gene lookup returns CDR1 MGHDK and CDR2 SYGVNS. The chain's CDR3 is CASSGDRGGSAQHF. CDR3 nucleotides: TGTGCCAGCAGTGGGGACAGGGGCGGCTCGGCCCAGCATTTT.

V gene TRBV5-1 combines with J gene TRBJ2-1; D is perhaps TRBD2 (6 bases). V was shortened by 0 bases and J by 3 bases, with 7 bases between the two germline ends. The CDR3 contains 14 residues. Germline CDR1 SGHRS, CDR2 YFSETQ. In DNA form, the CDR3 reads TGCGCCAGCAGCTTGGGGGAGGTCTACAATGAGCAGTTCTTC. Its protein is CASSLGEVYNEQFF.

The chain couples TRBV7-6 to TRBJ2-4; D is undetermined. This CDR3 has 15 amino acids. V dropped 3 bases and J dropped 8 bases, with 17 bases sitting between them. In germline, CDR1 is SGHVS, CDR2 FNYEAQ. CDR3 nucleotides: TGTGCCAGCAGCTTGAGTGACTCAACAAAAGACATTCAGTACTTC. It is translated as CASSLSDSTKDIQYF.

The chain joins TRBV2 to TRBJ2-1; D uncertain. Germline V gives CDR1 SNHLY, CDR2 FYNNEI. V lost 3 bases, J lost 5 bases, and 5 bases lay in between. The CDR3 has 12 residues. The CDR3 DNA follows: TGTGCCAGCAGTGACCTAAACAATGAGCAGTTCTTC. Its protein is CASSDLNNEQFF.

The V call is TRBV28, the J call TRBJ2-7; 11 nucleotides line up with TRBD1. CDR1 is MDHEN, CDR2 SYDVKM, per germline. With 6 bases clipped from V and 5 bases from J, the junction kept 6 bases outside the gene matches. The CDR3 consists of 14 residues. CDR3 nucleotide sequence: TGTGCCAGCAGCCCCAGGACAGGGGGCCACGAGCAGTACTTC. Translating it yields CASSPRTGGHEQYF. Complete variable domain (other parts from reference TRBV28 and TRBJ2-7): DVKVTQSSRYLVKRTGEKVFLECVQDMDHENMFWYRQDPGLGLRLIYFSYDVKMKEKGDIPEGYSVSREKKERFSLILESASTNQTSMYLCASSPRTGGHEQYFGPGTRLTVT.

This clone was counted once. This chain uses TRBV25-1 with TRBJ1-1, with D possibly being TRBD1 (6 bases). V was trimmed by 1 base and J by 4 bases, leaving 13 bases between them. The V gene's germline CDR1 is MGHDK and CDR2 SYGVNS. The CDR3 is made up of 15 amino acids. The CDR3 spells CASSESMGGGTEAFF. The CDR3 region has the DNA TGTGCCAGCAGTGAATCGATGGGAGGGGGCACTGAAGCTTTCTTT.

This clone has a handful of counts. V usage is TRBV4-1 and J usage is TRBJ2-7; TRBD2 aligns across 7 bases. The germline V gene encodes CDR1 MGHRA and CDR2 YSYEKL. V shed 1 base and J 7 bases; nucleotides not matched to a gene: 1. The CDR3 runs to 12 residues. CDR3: CASSQVGREQYF. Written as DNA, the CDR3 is TGCGCCAGCAGCCAAGTCGGGAGGGAGCAGTACTTC.

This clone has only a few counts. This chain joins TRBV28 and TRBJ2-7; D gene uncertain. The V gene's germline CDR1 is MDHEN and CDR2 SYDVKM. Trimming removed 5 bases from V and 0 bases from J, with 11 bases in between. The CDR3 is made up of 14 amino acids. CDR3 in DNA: TGTGCCAGCAGTCTTCTCTTGATCTCCTACGAGCAGTACTTC. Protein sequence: CASSLLLISYEQYF.

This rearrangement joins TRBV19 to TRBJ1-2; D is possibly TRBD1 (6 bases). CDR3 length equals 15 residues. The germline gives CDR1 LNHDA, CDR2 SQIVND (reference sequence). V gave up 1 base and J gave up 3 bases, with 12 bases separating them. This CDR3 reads CASSIGPGEDYGYTF. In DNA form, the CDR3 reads TGTGCCAGTAGTATAGGCCCAGGGGAGGACTATGGCTACACCTTC.

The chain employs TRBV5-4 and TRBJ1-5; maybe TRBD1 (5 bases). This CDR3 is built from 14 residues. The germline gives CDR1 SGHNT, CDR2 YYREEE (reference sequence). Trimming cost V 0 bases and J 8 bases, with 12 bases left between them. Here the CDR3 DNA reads TGTGCCAGCAGCTTGGAAGGGGACGGCGAGCCCCAGCATTTT. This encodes CASSLEGDGEPQHF.

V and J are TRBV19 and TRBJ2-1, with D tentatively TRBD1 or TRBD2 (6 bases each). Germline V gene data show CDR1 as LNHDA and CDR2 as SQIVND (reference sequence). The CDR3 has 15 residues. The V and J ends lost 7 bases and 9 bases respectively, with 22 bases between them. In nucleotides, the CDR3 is TGTGCCAGTACCCCCCCGGGGGCCAGGTCTGGTGAGCAGTTCTTC. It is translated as CASTPPGARSGEQFF.

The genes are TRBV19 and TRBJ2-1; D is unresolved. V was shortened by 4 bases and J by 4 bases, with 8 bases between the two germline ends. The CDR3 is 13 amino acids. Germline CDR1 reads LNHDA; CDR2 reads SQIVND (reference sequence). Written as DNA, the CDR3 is TGTGCCAGTAGTACGACCAGTTACAATGAGCAGTTCTTC. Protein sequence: CASSTTSYNEQFF.

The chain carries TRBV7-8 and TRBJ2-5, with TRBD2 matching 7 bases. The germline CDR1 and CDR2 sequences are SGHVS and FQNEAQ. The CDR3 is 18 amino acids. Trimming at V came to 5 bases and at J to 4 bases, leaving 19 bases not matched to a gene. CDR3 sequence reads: CASSPGGTRQRFGETQYF. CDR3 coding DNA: TGTGCCAGCAGCCCCGGGGGGACCCGTCAACGGTTTGGAGAGACCCAGTACTTC.

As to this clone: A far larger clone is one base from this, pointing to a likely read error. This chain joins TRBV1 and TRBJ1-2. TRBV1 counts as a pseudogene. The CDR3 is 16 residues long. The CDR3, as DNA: TGCACCAGCAGCCAAGATCCCCCAGACTTGGACTATGGCTACACCTTC. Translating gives CTSSQDPPDLDYGYTF.

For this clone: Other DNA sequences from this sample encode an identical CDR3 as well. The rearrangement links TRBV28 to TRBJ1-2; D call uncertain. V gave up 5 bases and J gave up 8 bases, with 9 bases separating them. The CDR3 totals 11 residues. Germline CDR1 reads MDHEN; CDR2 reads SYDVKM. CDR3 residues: CASSLPGGYTF. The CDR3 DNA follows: TGTGCCAGCAGTCTGCCGGGAGGCTACACCTTC.

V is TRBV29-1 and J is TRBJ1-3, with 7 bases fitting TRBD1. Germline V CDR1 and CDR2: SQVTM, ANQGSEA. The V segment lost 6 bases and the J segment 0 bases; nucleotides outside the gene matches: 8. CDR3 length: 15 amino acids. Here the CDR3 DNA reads TGCAGCGTCCTAGGGACAGCCTCCTCTGGAAACACCATATATTTT. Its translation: CSVLGTASSGNTIYF.

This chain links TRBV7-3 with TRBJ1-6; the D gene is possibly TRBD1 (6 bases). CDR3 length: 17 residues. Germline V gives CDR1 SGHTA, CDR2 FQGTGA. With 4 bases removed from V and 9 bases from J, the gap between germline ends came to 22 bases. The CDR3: CASSSVRGQGGGSPLHF. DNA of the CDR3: TGTGCCAGCAGCTCCGTCCGGGGGCAGGGAGGTGGTTCACCCCTCCACTTT. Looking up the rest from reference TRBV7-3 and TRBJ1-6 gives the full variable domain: GAGVSQTPSNKVTEKGKYVELRCDPISGHTALYWYRQSLGQGPEFLIYFQGTGAADDSGLPNDRFFAVRPEGSVSTLKIQRTERGDSAVYLCASSSVRGQGGGSPLHFGNGTRLTVT.